Presented here are 10 T cell receptor beta chains from one specimen sequenced in a study of blood T cell repertoires in COVID-19. Sequencing was performed with immunoSEQ multiplex PCR; in TCRdb, only in-frame clones are kept and a portion is missing. The data show tens of thousands of clones, roughly three quarters seen once. Specimen: peripheral blood. The receptor source for this set is a man aged 50 or older with active or convalescent COVID-19.

J is TRBJ2-7 and V is TRBV4-1; a weak D match, TRBD1 (6 bases). Per germline, CDR1 MGHRA and CDR2 YSYEKL. Trimming took 5 bases from V and 6 from J, leaving 14 bases between them. There are 13 residues in the CDR3. This CDR3 is CASSFRQGIEQYF. CDR3 DNA sequence: TGCGCCAGCAGCTTTCGGCAGGGGATCGAGCAGTACTTC.

This sequence joins TRBV7-8 and TRBJ2-1, with a possible D match to TRBD2 (8 bases). Trimming left V 1 base short and J 8 bases short, with 30 bases between. Germline CDR1 SGHVS, CDR2 FQNEAQ. The CDR3 spans 20 residues. The CDR3 protein is CASSLGGWFREGASVDEQFF. The CDR3, as DNA: TGTGCCAGCAGCTTAGGAGGGTGGTTCCGGGAGGGGGCTAGTGTGGATGAGCAGTTCTTC.

The gene calls are TRBV6-5 and TRBJ1-4, with 7 nucleotides matching TRBD1. With V trimmed by 5 bases and J by 7 bases, 10 bases remained unmatched. This CDR3 has 15 residues. Germline assignment: CDR1 MNHEY and CDR2 SVGAGI. In DNA, the CDR3 is TGTGCCAGCAGTAAGACAGGGCCCGCCGGTGAAAAACTGTTTTTT. Protein: CASSKTGPAGEKLFF.

The chain has TRBV18 and TRBJ1-1; the D gene is possibly TRBD1 (5 bases). CDR1 and CDR2 (germline): KGHSH, LQKENI. V lost 1 base, J lost 5 bases, and 11 bases lay in between. This CDR3 is 14 amino acids long. For the CDR3, the DNA is TGTGCCAGCTCACCACTGGGGCTAAGGACTGAAGCTTTCTTT. This translates into CASSPLGLRTEAFF.

The chain joins TRBV2 to TRBJ1-4; 8 positions match TRBD1. Trimming at V came to 6 bases and at J to 4 bases, leaving 7 bases not matched to a gene. The CDR3 consists of 15 residues. CDR1 and CDR2 from the germline V gene are SNHLY and FYNNEI. CDR3 loop: CASSADRGFNEKLFF. The CDR3 region has the DNA TGTGCCAGCAGCGCTGACAGGGGCTTTAATGAAAAACTGTTTTTT.

The J gene is TRBJ2-5, the V gene TRBV3-1 (or the pseudogene TRBV3-2); 7 bases agree with TRBD2. CDR3 length: 14 residues. Per germline, CDR1 LGHDT and CDR2 YNNKEL (reference sequence). J gave up 7 bases and V 1 base, and 6 bases lay outside the gene matches. For the CDR3, the DNA is TGTGCCAGCAGCCAAGGGCTACCGGGGGGGACCCAGTACTTC. It encodes CASSQGLPGGTQYF.

The CDR3 DNA is TGTGCCAGCAGTGCTAGCGGGAACACAGATACGCAGTATTTT. Translating gives CASSASGNTDTQYF. The chain is built from TRBV6-8 and TRBJ2-3; 9 nucleotides align to TRBD2. This CDR3 spans 14 amino acids. Germline CDR1 MNHGY, CDR2 SAAAGT. The J segment lost 2 bases and the V segment lost 5 bases, leaving 2 bases of the junction unmatched.

The V and J genes are TRBV15 and TRBJ2-5; 9 bases map to TRBD2. This CDR3 is 16 amino acids long. Germline values: CDR1 LNHNV, CDR2 YYDKDF (reference sequence). The V gene end was trimmed by 0 bases and the J gene end by 5 bases; junction bases not matched to a gene: 7. Written as DNA, the CDR3 is TGTGCCACCAGCAGAGATAGGCGGGGGGGTCTGGAGACCCAGTACTTC. Protein: CATSRDRRGGLETQYF.

J is TRBJ2-2 and V is TRBV29-1; 7 nucleotides agree with TRBD2. CDR3 length equals 14 residues. CDR1 is SQVTM and CDR2 is ANQGSEA in the germline V gene. V shed 4 bases, J shed 3 bases, and the junction held 5 bases outside the gene matches. The CDR3 nucleotides read TGCAGCGTTGTGTCGGGAGGTTACACCGGGGAGCTGTTTTTT. It translates to CSVVSGGYTGELFF.

The chain couples TRBV6-2 or TRBV6-3 to TRBJ1-1; D uncertain. CDR3 size: 13 residues. Looked up from germline, CDR1 is MNHEY and CDR2 is SVGEGT. Trimming took 6 bases from V and 7 from J, leaving 15 bases between them. CDR3 amino acids: CASSLDEYNEAFF. Here the CDR3 DNA reads TGTGCCAGCAGCTTAGATGAGTATAATGAAGCTTTCTTT.